This TCR beta chain was retrieved from a study of T cell clonality in common variable immunodeficiency (dated by TCRdb to about 2015). The full study reports these points: It was noted by the authors that sequencing of the repertoires of T cell subpopulations would be needed to clarify the cause of the increased clonality in CVID. TCRbeta clonality was higher in CVID subjects than in healthy controls (t-test p = 0.018), and the increase was most characteristic of about a third of subjects. Although equal DNA input was used, an average of about 83,000 unique sequences per sample was obtained for controls, compared with some 30,000 for CVID samples. CVID TCRbeta sequences were reported to have fewer deletions and N-nucleotide insertions and to lack highly modified clones with 13 or more V deletions. Correlations between repertoire features and clinical complications were limited by patient heterogeneity within the CVID cohort. CVID subjects shared fewer TCRbeta clones with each other than healthy controls did (p < 0.0001).

This clone appeared many times. Its recognized antigen is unknown. The read ends 3 residues shy of where the CDR3 ends; the end is completed using the germline J gene. From cysteine to phenylalanine, the CDR3 is 16 amino acids long. The CDR3 was read in part: 39 bases, with the frame set at base 1. The germline V gene yields WSHSY for CDR1 and SAAADI for CDR2. Trimmed from V: 8 bases; trimmed from J: 4 bases; junction bases lacking a gene match: 11. CVID samples and control samples contributed equivalent amounts of genomic DNA as sequencing input. For every sample, a 60 bp segment covering the rearranged TCRbeta CDR3 region was amplified and then sequenced. The immunoSEQ assay, a bias-corrected multiplex PCR combined with high-throughput sequencing, was used to amplify TCRbeta. The authors' pipeline ran thus. Every unique nucleotide sequence counted as a clone and was annotated with V, D and J genes, copy number and frequency. Sequences were labeled productive if in frame, and non-productive if out of frame or containing stop codons. Clonality was calculated from Shannon's entropy as previously described. The predicted amino acid sequences of productive clones were used to derive mean CDR3 Kyte-Doolittle hydropathy. Hierarchical clustering of scaled V gene usage was performed with the R hclust function using Manhattan distance and complete linkage. Sharing of clones by CDR3 amino acid sequence was evaluated through resampling of 12 repertoires per group over 100 rounds. The repertoires were searched for 60 to 70 published EBV-specific TCRbeta sequences and 245 published CMV-specific TCRbeta sequences. After two CVID samples that produced fewer than 10,000 sequences were dropped from the analysis, roughly 42 CVID repertoires remained. Drawn from immuneACCESS, this table holds only the in-frame rearrangements with V and J called that TCRdb kept. Clones are partly lost; checked studies trace under half to an unresolved V gene and leave the rest unexplained. V and J calls and clone size are those listed in that table; D and trimming were worked out from the DNA. This sample shows approximately 34,000 clones, and none of them turns up only once. Jointly, the top ten make up roughly 3.5% of the sample.

Most of the CVID patients and most of the healthy controls were of Caucasian heritage. From each donor, roughly 5 to 8.5 ml of heparinized peripheral whole blood was collected. Genomic DNA from adults with common variable immune deficiency (CVID) and from healthy adult controls was used to sequence TCRbeta CDR3 repertoires. The control group comprised 22 healthy adult volunteers, roughly twelve female and roughly ten male, aged roughly 20 to 75 years with a mean age of around 37. To isolate peripheral blood mononuclear cells, diluted blood was subjected to density centrifugation over Hypaque 1077 or Ficoll-Paque. Genomic DNA was obtained from unsorted mononuclear cells through either Qiagen column purification or a centrifugation-based method.

The sample consisted of peripheral blood mononuclear cells. The rearrangement joined TRBV10-2 to TRBJ1-2; TRBD1 fits 12 bases in the junction. The sequence was collected from a person aged 18 to 69 in good health. Partial CDR3 DNA: TGCGCCAGCTCCTCCGGGACAGGGGGCGTAGGCTATGGC. The translation is CASSSGTGGVGYG. The full-length CDR3 reads as CASSSGTGGVGYGYTF.